The clone carrying this TCR beta chain appeared a few times. In the source study's methods: How many nucleated cells were present was estimated from reference gene primer amplification. The assay was immunoSEQ multiplex PCR, and TCRdb's table has in-frame clones only and misses some. V and J calls and clone size follow that table, whereas D and trimming were derived from the DNA. The repertoire holds over 100,000 clones, with around 92% as singletons. This specimen comes from a study of blood T cell repertoires in COVID-19. Study background: From T cells, B-cell-depleted T cells, or PBMCs came the material, which was cDNA or gDNA.

The sequencing sample was made of peripheral blood. The clonotype originates from a man aged 18-30 years with acute or convalescent COVID-19.

The CDR3 region has the DNA TGTGCCAGCAGCGTACAGGGGGATGGCTACACCTTC. Protein sequence: CASSVQGDGYTF. V and J are TRBV2 and TRBJ1-2, with TRBD1 identical over 8 bases. Trimming cost V 6 bases and J 6 bases; bases outside gene matches: 3. Germline loops: CDR1 SNHLY, CDR2 FYNNEI. The CDR3 loop spans 12 amino acids.